Each of the 14 T cell receptor beta chains below was sequenced from the same sample in a study of T cells expressing NK-cell markers. TCRdb reprocessed the 5' RACE reads and keeps a single row for each CDR3 protein, giving no DNA. Here the sample table reports roughly 420,000 distinct CDR3 sequences. The source material was blood T cells: a sorted CD56 or NKG2C T cell subset, CD4+ or CD8+ T cells, or bulk PBMC T cells (not recorded which). The source of these receptors is a woman aged 18 to 75 in good health.

V is TRBV12-3 or TRBV12-4 and J is TRBJ2-1; with no DNA, the TCRdb D assignment of TRBD2 cannot be verified. The CDR3 totals 16 residues. The CDR3: CASSITSGGPYDEQFF.

The gene calls are TRBV7-2 and TRBJ2-1; TCRdb returns TRBD1, unconfirmable since there is no DNA. The germline V gene encodes CDR1 SGHTA and CDR2 FQGNSA. The CDR3 loop spans 16 amino acids. The chain's CDR3 is CASSLAGGYRGDEQFF.

The CDR3 protein is CASSAGTLNNSPLHF. The J gene is TRBJ1-6, the V gene TRBV10-2. The germline V gene encodes CDR1 WSHSY and CDR2 SAAADI. The CDR3 consists of 15 residues.

The chain uses TRBV9 and TRBJ2-5; lacking DNA, the TRBD1 call made by TCRdb goes unchecked. CDR3 length: 15 residues. Per the germline V gene, CDR1 is SGDLS and CDR2 is YYNGEE. This CDR3 reads CASSVEAGPQETQYF.

The chain links TRBV5-1 to TRBJ2-1; TCRdb lists TRBD1, though no DNA is available to test this call. The germline gives CDR1 SGHRS, CDR2 YFSETQ. The length of the CDR3 is 15 residues. The CDR3 reads CASSTGQNSYNEQFF.

The rearrangement joins TRBV4-3 to TRBJ2-1; the D call of TRBD2 rests on TCRdb alone, since no DNA is present to check it. Germline V gene lookup returns CDR1 LGHNA and CDR2 YSLEER. This CDR3 is built from 16 residues. The CDR3 region is CASSPLGAGEYNEQFF.

The chain employs TRBV12-3 or TRBV12-4 and TRBJ2-7; TCRdb picks TRBD2, but there is no DNA to check that call. The CDR3 spans 14 residues. The CDR3 sequence is CASSVAGGSEEQYF.

The chain uses TRBV12-3 or TRBV12-4 and TRBJ2-3; with no DNA, the TCRdb D assignment of TRBD1 cannot be verified. The CDR3 consists of 15 residues. The CDR3 loop reads CASSLGRGDTDTQYF.

The rearrangement uses TRBV5-6 and TRBJ2-5; TCRdb reports TRBD1, a call that lacks DNA to check it against. The CDR3 spans 15 residues. CDR1 and CDR2 (germline): SGHDT, YYEEEE. The CDR3 region is CASSLVPGQQETQYF.

The chain couples TRBV12-3 or TRBV12-4 to TRBJ1-2; TCRdb names TRBD1, which stays unverified in the absence of DNA. The CDR3 is made up of 14 amino acids. CDR3 in amino acids: CASSLTGGQGGYTF.

J is TRBJ1-1 and V is TRBV18; TCRdb proposes TRBD1, but this gene call is untestable without DNA. CDR1 is KGHSH, CDR2 LQKENI, per germline. CDR3 length equals 15 residues. CDR3 loop: CASSPRTGGGTEAFF.

This sequence joins TRBV7-2 and TRBJ2-3. Germline loops: CDR1 SGHTA, CDR2 FQGNSA. This CDR3 comprises 15 residues. CDR3 sequence reads: CASSLPDRSTDTQYF. Filled out from reference TRBV7-2 and TRBJ2-3, the complete variable domain reads GAGVSQSPSNKVTEKGKDVELRCDPISGHTALYWYRQSLGQGLEFLIYFQGNSAPDKSGLPSDRFSAERTGGSVSTLTIQRTQQEDSAVYLCASSLPDRSTDTQYFGPGTRLTVL.

The V and J genes are TRBV4-3 and TRBJ2-1; the TRBD2 assignment by TCRdb is unverifiable without DNA. CDR3 length equals 17 residues. Per the germline V gene, CDR1 is LGHNA and CDR2 is YSLEER. CDR3 loop: CASSQGWGTSGNDEQFF.

CDR3 sequence reads: CASSTYPGRSAYEQYF. The chain carries TRBV28 and TRBJ2-7; TCRdb's D call, TRBD1, is unchecked because there is no DNA. CDR3 length: 16 amino acids. Germline V lookup: CDR1 MDHEN, CDR2 SYDVKM.